A single sample gave rise to the 29 T cell receptor beta chains below, sequenced in a study of T cells in Graves' hyperthyroidism and ophthalmopathy. RNA transcripts provided the source from which TCR beta CDR3 regions were amplified. Using the HTBI primer set, a first-round RT-PCR was run on the TCR CDR3. TCRdb ran MiXCR on the multiplex PCR reads and lists one entry per CDR3 protein. The sample records hundreds of thousands of distinct CDR3 sequences, 35% to 40% being singletons. The material sequenced was blood. The receptors derive from a man younger than 35 with Graves' hyperthyroidism.

This chain connects TRBV6-5 to TRBJ1-4; D might be TRBD1 (6 bases). Germline-derived CDR1 and CDR2 are MNHEY and SVGAGI. This CDR3 region has 14 residues. V was pared by 6 bases and J by 7 bases, with 15 bases between. CDR3 coding DNA: TGTGCCAGCAGGCGGACAGCGGGGATTGAAAAACTGTTTTTT. It translates to CASRRTAGIEKLFF.

This clonotype was seen ten or more times. This sequence joins TRBV20-1 and TRBJ2-7, with a tentative D call TRBD2 (6 bases). The CDR3 has 13 residues. Germline-derived CDR1 and CDR2 are DFQATT and SNEGSKA (reference sequence). V was clipped by 3 bases and J by 9 bases, with 18 bases between them. CDR3 loop: CSAREGRWLGQYF. CDR3 bases: TGCAGTGCTAGGGAGGGGAGGTGGCTTGGGCAGTACTTC.

In this sample, this clonotype turned up a few times. The rearrangement links TRBV19 to TRBJ2-7, with 11 bases fitting TRBD2. V was clipped by 8 bases and J by 3 bases; unmatched bases: 6. Per the germline V gene, CDR1 is LNHDA and CDR2 is SQIVND (reference sequence). The CDR3 is made up of 14 amino acids. The CDR3 loop is CASSQGLAVYEQYF. CDR3 DNA sequence: TGTGCCAGTTCCCAGGGACTAGCGGTCTACGAGCAGTACTTC.

This clonotype was detected many times. J is TRBJ2-7 and V is TRBV7-2; 7 nucleotides agree with TRBD2. CDR1 and CDR2 from the germline V gene are SGHTA and FQGNSA. CDR3 size: 15 residues. Unmatched junction bases numbered 12, after V lost 3 bases and J lost 7 bases. The CDR3 spells CASSFSSGSGGEQYF. CDR3 nucleotides: TGTGCCAGCAGCTTTTCTAGCGGCTCGGGAGGTGAGCAGTACTTC. Variable domain in full (rest from reference TRBV7-2 and TRBJ2-7): GAGVSQSPSNKVTEKGKDVELRCDPISGHTALYWYRQSLGQGLEFLIYFQGNSAPDKSGLPSDRFSAERTGGSVSTLTIQRTQQEDSAVYLCASSFSSGSGGEQYFGPGTRLTVT.

This chain links TRBV7-9 with TRBJ1-6; a weak D match, TRBD1 (5 bases). Germline CDR1 is SEHNR and CDR2 is FQNEAQ (reference sequence). The CDR3 is made up of 16 amino acids. V was pared by 1 base and J by 7 bases, with 14 bases between. The CDR3 reads CASSLGASRGNSPLHF. Written as DNA, the CDR3 is TGTGCCAGCAGCTTAGGCGCCTCGAGGGGAAATTCACCCCTCCACTTT.

This clonotype has only a few counts. The rearrangement joins TRBV7-2 to TRBJ2-7, with D maybe TRBD2 (5 bases). The CDR3 consists of 15 residues. Germline V gene data show CDR1 as SGHTA and CDR2 as FQGNSA. Trimming removed 4 bases at V and 0 bases at J, with 13 bases between. The CDR3 nucleotides read TGTGCCAGCAGCTCCCTCCGGGGAAGCTCCTACGAGCAGTACTTC. It encodes CASSSLRGSSYEQYF.

The J gene is TRBJ2-7, the V gene TRBV12-3 or TRBV12-4; 8 nucleotides agree with TRBD2. The V and J ends lost 1 base and 5 bases, in that order; junction bases with no gene match: 10. The CDR3 loop spans 16 amino acids. The CDR3 DNA follows: TGTGCCAGCAGTTTAGAAACCCAGCGGGAGCCCCACGAGCAGTACTTC. Its protein is CASSLETQREPHEQYF.

This clonotype was detected ten times or more. The rearrangement links TRBV6-5 to TRBJ1-1; D ambiguous. This CDR3 contains 12 residues. Germline V gene lookup returns CDR1 MNHEY and CDR2 SVGAGI. Trimming left V 2 bases short and J 3 bases short, with 4 bases between. The CDR3, as DNA: TGTGCCAGCAGTTACGGGGACACTGAAGCTTTCTTT. Its protein product is CASSYGDTEAFF.

This chain uses TRBV2 with TRBJ2-6; 9 nucleotides align to TRBD1. The CDR3 is 18 residues long. Trimming cost V 10 bases and J 0 bases; bases outside gene matches: 13. Per germline, CDR1 SNHLY and CDR2 FYNNEI. CDR3 nucleotide sequence: TGTGCCACCAATGCCCGAGGACAGGGGTTCTCTGGGGCCAACGTCCTGACTTTC. Translated, it gives CATNARGQGFSGANVLTF.

This clonotype was recorded many times. The rearrangement joins TRBV19 to TRBJ1-2; a weak D match, TRBD1 (6 bases). Germline V gene data show CDR1 as LNHDA and CDR2 as SQIVND (reference sequence). CDR3 length equals 14 residues. Deletions cut 7 bases from V and 5 bases from J, with 17 bases between. Here the CDR3 DNA reads TGTGCCAGTACCCCACCCTGGACAGTTTATGGCTACACCTTC. Its translation: CASTPPWTVYGYTF.

This clonotype was counted at least ten times. The gene calls are TRBV25-1 and TRBJ2-7, with a possible D match to TRBD1 (7 bases). Trimming pared 2 bases from V and 7 bases from J, leaving 21 bases between. CDR1 is MGHDK and CDR2 is SYGVNS in the germline V gene. The CDR3 has 16 amino acids. CDR3 DNA sequence: TGTGCCAGCAGTGAACCCGACAGGGCGTACGGGGGTGAGCAGTACTTC. It specifies CASSEPDRAYGGEQYF.

This chain links TRBV5-8 with TRBJ2-7; D unresolved. The germline V and J ends were trimmed by 4 bases and 5 bases, with 16 bases remaining between them. The CDR3 sequence is 14 residues long. Germline CDR1 SGHTS, CDR2 YDEGEE. The CDR3 is CASSHSDTVDEQYF. The CDR3 nucleotides read TGTGCCAGCAGCCATTCCGACACTGTGGACGAGCAGTACTTC.

V gene TRBV7-9 combines with J gene TRBJ1-1; D call uncertain. Trimming took off 5 bases at V and 6 bases at J, with 16 bases between the two ends. Germline V CDR1 and CDR2: SEHNR, FQNEAQ (reference sequence). The CDR3 is 14 amino acids. For the CDR3, the DNA is TGTGCCAGCAGCCCCCCCAGCAGGTGGGCTGAAGCTTTCTTT. It encodes CASSPPSRWAEAFF.

The sample holds a few counts of this clonotype. CDR3 in amino acids: CASTAWGQGHYEQYF. CDR3 nucleotides: TGTGCCAGCACCGCTTGGGGACAGGGGCACTACGAGCAGTACTTC. V gene TRBV10-3 combines with J gene TRBJ2-7; 10 bases are a match to TRBD1. The CDR3 runs 15 residues. With V trimmed by 10 bases and J by 3 bases, 12 bases remained unmatched. The germline V gene encodes CDR1 ENHRY and CDR2 SYGVKD.

The chain recombines TRBV15 with TRBJ2-2; D assignment may be TRBD1 or TRBD2 (5 bases each). This CDR3 has 15 amino acids. V lost 3 bases and J 8 bases, leaving 16 bases between the germline ends. In germline, CDR1 is LNHNV, CDR2 YYDKDF (reference sequence). CDR3 in amino acids: CATSSEGDLTGELFF. The CDR3 DNA reads as TGTGCCACCAGCAGCGAAGGGGACCTCACTGGGGAGCTGTTTTTT.

To note about this clonotype: This may come from a read error, since a much larger clone is one base off. The chain joins TRBV2 to TRBJ1-5; TRBD1 agrees at 7 bases. The CDR3 consists of 14 residues. With 5 bases clipped from V and 6 bases from J, the junction kept 7 bases outside the gene matches. Germline V gene lookup returns CDR1 SNHLY and CDR2 FYNNEI. The CDR3 reads CASSLWQGGQPQHF. The CDR3 region has the DNA TGTGCCAGCAGTTTGTGGCAGGGGGGTCAGCCCCAGCATTTT.

CDR3 amino acids: CASSLSTGRAETQYF. Here the CDR3 DNA reads TGTGCCAGCAGTTTATCGACAGGGAGGGCGGAGACCCAGTACTTC. The V and J genes are TRBV27 and TRBJ2-5, with D perhaps being TRBD1 or TRBD2 (7 bases each). CDR3 size: 15 residues. The germline CDR1 and CDR2 sequences are MNHEY and SMNVEV (reference sequence). Trimming took off 0 bases at V and 5 bases at J, with 13 bases between the two ends.

This chain links TRBV2 with TRBJ2-5, with D hard to call. V shed 5 bases and J shed 9 bases, with 10 bases lying between them. CDR1 is SNHLY and CDR2 is FYNNEI in the germline V gene. This CDR3 region has 11 residues. CDR3 in DNA: TGTGCCAGCAGTCAAGTCGAGGCCCAGTACTTC. Its protein is CASSQVEAQYF.

In its sample, this clonotype was seen once. CDR3 nucleotide sequence: TGCAGCGTTCCAAACGGGCCAGGGGCTGCCAATGAGCAGTTCTTC. Translating it yields CSVPNGPGAANEQFF. The chain links TRBV29-1 to TRBJ2-1, with a tentative D call TRBD1 (6 bases). This CDR3 has 15 residues. Germline-derived CDR1 and CDR2 are SQVTM and ANQGSEA. V was shortened by 5 bases and J by 6 bases, with 20 bases between the two germline ends.

This clonotype appeared many times. The rearrangement links TRBV7-9 to TRBJ1-3; unclear D gene. V was shortened by 3 bases and J by 3 bases, with 3 bases between the two germline ends. Germline V gene sequence: CDR1 SEHNR, CDR2 FQNEAQ (reference sequence). The CDR3 contains 12 residues. The CDR3 loop reads CASSFIGNTIYF. The DNA of the CDR3 is TGTGCCAGCAGCTTTATTGGAAACACCATATATTTT.

This clonotype was counted between two and nine times. V and J are TRBV15 and TRBJ2-6, with D unclear. There are 14 residues in the CDR3. V lost 0 bases to trimming and J lost 4 bases, with 4 bases between them. Germline V lookup: CDR1 LNHNV, CDR2 YYDKDF (reference sequence). CDR3 residues: CATSRDRGANVLTF. The CDR3 bases are TGTGCCACCAGCAGAGATCGGGGGGCCAACGTCCTGACTTTC.

V usage is TRBV25-1 and J usage is TRBJ2-1; TRBD2 matches 9 bases. The V gene end was trimmed by 4 bases and the J gene end by 5 bases; junction bases not matched to a gene: 12. The germline V gene encodes CDR1 MGHDK and CDR2 SYGVNS. CDR3 length: 17 residues. CDR3 nucleotide sequence: TGTGCCAGCAGTGCACGACTAGCGGAGAAAGGGGACAATGAGCAGTTCTTC. As protein: CASSARLAEKGDNEQFF.

The V gene is TRBV12-3 or TRBV12-4, the J gene TRBJ1-4; D uncertain. V lost 7 bases and J lost 4, with 10 bases in between. The CDR3 is 13 amino acids. As DNA, the CDR3 is TGTGCCAGCACCTGGGCCCTTAATGAAAAACTGTTTTTT. Its protein product is CASTWALNEKLFF.

This clonotype has a handful of counts. CDR3 amino acids: CASRQDSFPYEQYF. CDR3 nucleotide sequence: TGTGCCAGCAGGCAGGACTCTTTTCCCTACGAGCAGTACTTC. The J gene is TRBJ2-7, the V gene TRBV14, with D perhaps matching TRBD2 (5 bases). The CDR3 runs 14 residues. Germline values: CDR1 SGHDN, CDR2 FVKESK. V was shortened by 6 bases and J by 2 bases, with 14 bases between the two germline ends.

The V call is TRBV9, the J call TRBJ2-1, with D tentatively TRBD1 (5 bases). The germline V gene has CDR1 SGDLS and CDR2 YYNGEE. The CDR3 is 10 residues long. Trimming cost V 3 bases and J 10 bases, with 5 bases left between them. The chain's CDR3 is CASSGQEQFF. The CDR3 coding sequence is TGTGCCAGCAGCGGACAGGAGCAGTTCTTC.

This clonotype has a count of ten or more. The V call is TRBV25-1, the J call TRBJ2-5; D is possibly TRBD1 or TRBD2 (5 bases each). V was cut by 8 bases and J by 0 bases, with 10 bases left in between. Germline values: CDR1 MGHDK, CDR2 SYGVNS. The CDR3 has 13 amino acids. CDR3 sequence: CASGWGYQETQYF. The DNA for the CDR3 is TGTGCCAGCGGGTGGGGGTACCAAGAGACCCAGTACTTC.

This clonotype has at least ten counts. The chain is built from TRBV27 and TRBJ1-5; D is unresolved. Trimming shortened V by 3 bases and J by 4 bases, and 13 bases separated the two germline ends. CDR1 is MNHEY, CDR2 SMNVEV, per germline (reference sequence). CDR3 length equals 15 residues. CDR3 amino acids: CASSFTAIPNQPQHF. CDR3 in DNA: TGTGCCAGCAGTTTCACCGCCATTCCGAATCAGCCCCAGCATTTT.

V and J are TRBV7-9 and TRBJ1-1; tentative D call: TRBD1 (5 bases). The CDR3 sequence is 17 residues long. V dropped 5 bases and J dropped 1 base, with 20 bases sitting between them. Germline V gene sequence: CDR1 SEHNR, CDR2 FQNEAQ (reference sequence). In DNA form, the CDR3 reads TGTGCCAGCAGCAGTCAATACCAGGGCGCCCAGAACACTGAAGCTTTCTTT. Translated: CASSSQYQGAQNTEAFF. The variable domain in full, completed from reference TRBV7-9 and TRBJ1-1, reads DTGVSQNPRHKITKRGQNVTFRCDPISEHNRLYWYRQTLGQGPEFLTYFQNEAQLEKSRLLSDRFSAERPKGSFSTLEIQRTEQGDSAMYLCASSSQYQGAQNTEAFFGQGTRLTVV.

In this sample, this clonotype turned up many times. The chain uses TRBV9 and TRBJ1-4, with TRBD1 as a possible D gene (6 bases). V was shortened by 0 bases and J by 8 bases, with 14 bases between the two germline ends. The CDR3 loop spans 15 amino acids. Germline lookup yields CDR1 SGDLS and CDR2 YYNGEE. In DNA, the CDR3 is TGTGCCAGCAGCGTAGCCCCCGGGACAAGCGAAAAACTGTTTTTT. It encodes CASSVAPGTSEKLFF.